Presented here are 26 T cell receptor beta chains from one specimen sequenced in a study of blood T cell repertoires in COVID-19. Repertoires were generated with immunoSEQ multiplex PCR, while TCRdb's copy carries only in-frame clones and drops some. The data hold approximately 450,000 clones, with more than 80% observed a single time. The sequenced sample was PBMCs or T cells enriched from blood (not recorded which). The receptors shown here come from a man aged 25-45 years who had recovered from COVID-19.

About this clone: Other DNA sequences in this specimen translate into the identical CDR3. This chain links TRBV28 with TRBJ2-2, with D possibly matching TRBD2 (6 bases). Trimming took 6 bases from V and 1 from J, leaving 9 bases between them. The CDR3 is 14 amino acids. Germline V gene sequence: CDR1 MDHEN, CDR2 SYDVKM. In nucleotides, the CDR3 is TGTGCCAGCAGGCCGGGACTGAACACCGGGGAGCTGTTTTTT. Translated: CASRPGLNTGELFF.

The CDR3 DNA follows: TGTGCCACCAGTGACCAAATGGGGAGGGAGCAGTACTTC. This gives the protein CATSDQMGREQYF. The J gene is TRBJ2-7, the V gene TRBV24-1; TRBD2 is a possible D gene (6 bases). The V gene lost 4 bases and the J gene lost 7 bases, with 13 bases spanning the gap. Germline V lookup: CDR1 KGHDR, CDR2 SFDVKD. The CDR3 length is 13 residues.

V is TRBV12-2 and J is TRBJ2-2; TRBD2, the D gene given by the table, was not confirmed from the DNA. TRBV12-2 is tagged as a pseudogene. The CDR3 spans 19 residues. CDR3 bases: TGTGCAAGTCGTCCCCAACTCGCAACTAGCGGGAGATACACCGGGGAGCTGTTTTTT. Its protein product is CASRPQLATSGRYTGELFF.

The rearrangement links TRBV7-9 to TRBJ2-4; 8 positions match TRBD2. Germline trimming cut 5 bases from V and 1 base from J; bases unmatched to any gene: 4. The CDR3 runs to 15 residues. Germline V gene lookup returns CDR1 SEHNR and CDR2 FQNEAQ (reference sequence). The CDR3 sequence: CASSTQRGAKNIQYF. For the CDR3, the DNA is TGTGCCAGCAGCACCCAGCGGGGGGCCAAAAACATTCAGTACTTC.

The V and J genes are TRBV3-1 (or the pseudogene TRBV3-2) and TRBJ2-2, with D possibly matching TRBD2 (5 bases). V shed 4 bases and J shed 7 bases, with 16 bases lying between them. The CDR3 sequence is 15 residues long. CDR1 and CDR2 (germline): LGHDT, YNNKEL (reference sequence). The CDR3 DNA follows: TGTGCCAGCAGCCGGTTACTAGTATCGAACGGGGAGCTGTTTTTT. This sequence encodes CASSRLLVSNGELFF.

This sequence joins TRBV5-4 and TRBJ2-3; tentative D call: TRBD2 (6 bases). V shed 2 bases and J shed 1 base, with 11 bases lying between them. CDR1 and CDR2 from the germline V gene are SGHNT and YYREEE (reference sequence). There are 15 residues in the CDR3. The CDR3 DNA sequence: TGTGCCAGCAGCTTTAGGAGGGGTGGCACAGATACGCAGTATTTT. Translation: CASSFRRGGTDTQYF. Full variable domain (remainder filled in from reference TRBV5-4 and TRBJ2-3): ETGVTQSPTHLIKTRGQQVTLRCSSQSGHNTVSWYQQALGQGPQFIFQYYREEENGRGNFPPRFSGLQFPNYSSELNVNALELDDSALYLCASSFRRGGTDTQYFGPGTRLTVL.

The chain has TRBV28 and TRBJ2-6; unclear D gene. Germline values: CDR1 MDHEN, CDR2 SYDVKM. The germline V and J ends were trimmed by 5 bases and 0 bases, with 11 bases remaining between them. The CDR3 spans 16 residues. CDR3 protein: CASSIWALSGANVLTF. CDR3 in DNA: TGTGCCAGCAGTATTTGGGCCCTCTCTGGGGCCAACGTCCTGACTTTC.

The J gene is TRBJ2-1, the V gene TRBV2; 9 nucleotides align to TRBD2. With V trimmed by 9 bases and J by 6 bases, 9 bases remained unmatched. Germline values: CDR1 SNHLY, CDR2 FYNNEI. This CDR3 is built from 14 residues. CDR3 loop: CARGEREAGNEQFF. The CDR3 region has the DNA TGTGCCAGGGGGGAGCGGGAGGCTGGCAATGAGCAGTTCTTC.

This chain uses TRBV19 with TRBJ2-1, with D possibly TRBD1 on 5 matching bases. Germline lookup yields CDR1 LNHDA and CDR2 SQIVND (reference sequence). This CDR3 is built from 15 residues. Trimming left V 2 bases short and J 0 bases short, with 8 bases between. Here the CDR3 reads CASSIIDSSYNEQFF. The CDR3 coding sequence is TGTGCCAGTAGTATAATTGACAGCTCCTACAATGAGCAGTTCTTC.

The J gene is TRBJ2-7, the V gene TRBV13; 13 nucleotides align to TRBD2. The CDR3 loop spans 15 amino acids. In germline, CDR1 is PRHDT, CDR2 FYEKMQ (reference sequence). Trimming at V came to 5 bases and at J to 6 bases, leaving 7 bases not matched to a gene. The CDR3 DNA reads TGTGCCAGCAGCCTCGGCGGGACTAGCGGGGTCGAGCAGTACTTC. Translation: CASSLGGTSGVEQYF.

CDR3 in DNA: TGTGCCAGCAGTTCTACAGGGCTTTCGGGCCAGCCCCAGCATTTT. Its protein is CASSSTGLSGQPQHF. The chain combines TRBV6-5 with TRBJ1-5; D may be TRBD1 (6 bases). Germline V gene sequence: CDR1 MNHEY, CDR2 SVGAGI. The germline V and J ends were trimmed by 4 bases and 7 bases, with 17 bases remaining between them. CDR3 size: 15 residues.

The rearrangement links TRBV3-1 (or the pseudogene TRBV3-2) to TRBJ2-1; the match to TRBD2 covers 11 bases. With V trimmed by 4 bases and J by 4 bases, 6 bases remained unmatched. The CDR3 covers 16 residues. Germline CDR1 reads LGHDT; CDR2 reads YNNKEL (reference sequence). This chain's CDR3 is CASSRAGTSGYNEQFF. DNA of the CDR3: TGTGCCAGCAGCCGGGCCGGGACTAGCGGATACAATGAGCAGTTCTTC.

The rearrangement uses TRBV11-3 and TRBJ2-1, with 9 bases lining up with TRBD2. Trimming took 5 bases from V and 8 from J; bases not matched to a gene: 10. The CDR3 totals 15 residues. Per the germline V gene, CDR1 is SGHNT and CDR2 is YENEEA. CDR3 residues: CASSEAGTSSDEQFF. The CDR3 nucleotides read TGTGCCAGCAGCGAAGCCGGGACTAGCAGCGATGAGCAGTTCTTC.

This clone was counted only a few times. Different DNA sequences within this sample yield the same CDR3. The V call is TRBV10-3, the J call TRBJ2-7, with TRBD1 identical over 7 bases. With V trimmed by 6 bases and J by 2 bases, 1 base remained unmatched. The germline CDR1 and CDR2 sequences are ENHRY and SYGVKD. The CDR3 contains 12 residues. The DNA of the CDR3 is TGTGCCATCAGCGGACAGGCCTACGAGCAGTACTTC. This gives the protein CAISGQAYEQYF.

The rearrangement uses TRBV3-1 (or the pseudogene TRBV3-2) and TRBJ2-4; TRBD1 agrees at 11 bases. Germline V CDR1 and CDR2: LGHDT, YNNKEL (reference sequence). CDR3 length: 15 residues. The J segment lost 5 bases and the V segment lost 2 bases, leaving 2 bases of the junction unmatched. CDR3 sequence (DNA): TGTGCCAGCAGCCAAAGGGGACAGGGGGAAAACATTCAGTACTTC. Amino acids: CASSQRGQGENIQYF.

V usage is TRBV12-3 or TRBV12-4 and J usage is TRBJ2-7; D is perhaps TRBD1 (6 bases). This CDR3 has 13 amino acids. The germline V and J ends were trimmed by 4 bases and 2 bases, with 9 bases remaining between them. The DNA for the CDR3 is TGTGCCAGCAGTTCCGGACAGCCCTACGAGCAGTACTTC. It specifies CASSSGQPYEQYF.

V gene TRBV12-3 or TRBV12-4 combines with J gene TRBJ1-2, with a tentative D call TRBD1 (6 bases). CDR3 length: 12 residues. V was cut by 5 bases and J by 8 bases, with 12 bases left in between. The CDR3 DNA sequence: TGTGCCAGCAGTACAGGGACGGGGGGCTACACCTTC. Its protein is CASSTGTGGYTF.

This clone was detected only once. The chain joins TRBV28 to TRBJ2-5; 7 bases map to TRBD1. V lost 8 bases, J lost 2 bases, and 5 bases stayed unmatched. Germline-derived CDR1 and CDR2 are MDHEN and SYDVKM. This CDR3 is 13 amino acids long. This CDR3 is CASRTGYQETQYF. The CDR3 DNA sequence: TGTGCCAGCCGGACAGGCTATCAAGAGACCCAGTACTTC.

J is TRBJ1-5 and V is TRBV2; no reliable D call. V was trimmed by 4 bases and J by 0 bases, leaving 10 bases between them. The CDR3 length is 15 residues. CDR1 and CDR2 (germline): SNHLY, FYNNEI. The CDR3 here is CASSVTAYSNQPQHF. The DNA of the CDR3 is TGTGCCAGCAGTGTCACAGCCTATAGCAATCAGCCCCAGCATTTT.

This chain joins TRBV12-3 or TRBV12-4 and TRBJ1-1; D not resolved. This CDR3 is built from 13 residues. Trimming removed 8 bases from V and 1 base from J, with 11 bases in between. DNA of the CDR3: TGTGCCAGCGCTTTTCGGGAGAACACTGAAGCTTTCTTT. It codes for CASAFRENTEAFF.

The V and J genes are TRBV13 and TRBJ1-6; perhaps TRBD1 as D (5 bases). Looked up from germline, CDR1 is PRHDT and CDR2 is FYEKMQ (reference sequence). This CDR3 spans 14 amino acids. Trimming stripped 1 base from V and 10 bases from J, with 11 bases between. In nucleotides, the CDR3 is TGTGCCAGCAGCTTAGAGCGGGGGGACTCACCCCTCCACTTT. Its protein is CASSLERGDSPLHF.

V usage is TRBV10-1 and J usage is TRBJ2-3, with 11 nucleotides matching TRBD2. Looked up from germline, CDR1 is WNHNN and CDR2 is SYGVQD (reference sequence). With 6 bases clipped from V and 3 bases from J, the junction kept 5 bases outside the gene matches. The CDR3 runs to 15 residues. The CDR3 here is CASRSGTSGTDTQYF. The CDR3 DNA reads TGCGCCAGCAGGTCCGGGACTAGCGGAACAGATACGCAGTATTTT.

The chain carries TRBV19 and TRBJ2-3; D perhaps matches TRBD2 (5 bases). The V and J ends lost 5 bases and 3 bases respectively, with 12 bases between them. Germline loops: CDR1 LNHDA, CDR2 SQIVND (reference sequence). The CDR3 sequence is 14 residues long. CDR3: CASSYTGLTDTQYF. The CDR3 nucleotides read TGTGCCAGTAGTTATACTGGACTTACAGATACGCAGTATTTT.

This clone has only a few counts. The rearrangement uses TRBV18 and TRBJ1-2, with D hard to call. The CDR3 has 13 amino acids. With 3 bases removed from V and 7 bases from J, the gap between germline ends came to 12 bases. Germline CDR1 reads KGHSH; CDR2 reads LQKENI. As DNA, the CDR3 is TGTGCCAGCTCACCGGCGGTGCTAGGTGGCTACACCTTC. Its protein is CASSPAVLGGYTF.

The rearrangement joins TRBV10-1 to TRBJ2-1, with D possibly TRBD1 on 6 matching bases. The CDR3 sequence is 16 residues long. The germline V and J ends were trimmed by 2 bases and 0 bases, with 11 bases remaining between them. Germline V CDR1 and CDR2: WNHNN, SYGVQD (reference sequence). The CDR3: CASSERDTHSYNEQFF. In DNA form, the CDR3 reads TGCGCCAGCAGTGAGAGGGACACACACTCCTACAATGAGCAGTTCTTC.

V usage is TRBV7-2 and J usage is TRBJ1-2; D is uncertain. This CDR3 has 15 amino acids. V was shortened by 2 bases and J by 4 bases, with 14 bases between the two germline ends. CDR1 and CDR2 (germline): SGHTA, FQGNSA. CDR3 sequence reads: CASSLWEGGSYGYTF. In DNA form, the CDR3 reads TGTGCCAGCAGCTTATGGGAGGGAGGGAGCTATGGCTACACCTTC.